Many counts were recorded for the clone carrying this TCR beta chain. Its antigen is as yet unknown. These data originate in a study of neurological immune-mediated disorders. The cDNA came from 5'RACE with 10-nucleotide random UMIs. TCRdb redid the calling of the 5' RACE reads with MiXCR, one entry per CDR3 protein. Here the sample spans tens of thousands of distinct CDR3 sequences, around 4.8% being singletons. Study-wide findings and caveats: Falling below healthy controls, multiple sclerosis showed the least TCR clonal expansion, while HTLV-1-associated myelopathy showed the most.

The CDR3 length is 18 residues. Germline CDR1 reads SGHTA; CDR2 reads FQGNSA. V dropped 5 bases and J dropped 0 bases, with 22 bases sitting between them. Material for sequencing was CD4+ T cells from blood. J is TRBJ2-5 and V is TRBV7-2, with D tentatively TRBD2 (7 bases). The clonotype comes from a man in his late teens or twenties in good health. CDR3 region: CASSPHGSAGAYQETQYF. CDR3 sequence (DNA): TGTGCCAGCAGCCCCCATGGGTCGGCGGGGGCCTACCAAGAGACCCAGTACTTC.